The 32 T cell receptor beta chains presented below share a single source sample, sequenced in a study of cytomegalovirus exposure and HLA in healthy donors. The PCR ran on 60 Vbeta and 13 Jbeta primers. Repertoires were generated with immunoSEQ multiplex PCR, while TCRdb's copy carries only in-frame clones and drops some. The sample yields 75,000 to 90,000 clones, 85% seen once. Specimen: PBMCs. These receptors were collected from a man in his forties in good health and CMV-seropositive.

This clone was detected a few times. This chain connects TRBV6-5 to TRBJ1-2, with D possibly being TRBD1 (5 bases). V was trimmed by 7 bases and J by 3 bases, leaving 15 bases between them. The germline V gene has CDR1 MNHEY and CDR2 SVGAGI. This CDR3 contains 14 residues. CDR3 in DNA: TGTGCCAGCAACCCCTGGGGGGACGACTATGGCTACACCTTC. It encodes CASNPWGDDYGYTF.

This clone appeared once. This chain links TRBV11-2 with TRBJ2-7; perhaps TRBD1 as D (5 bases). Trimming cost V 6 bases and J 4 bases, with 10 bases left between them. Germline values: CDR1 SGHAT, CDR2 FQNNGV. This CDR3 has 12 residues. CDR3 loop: CASSRQSYEQYF. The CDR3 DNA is TGTGCCAGCAGTAGACAGAGTTACGAGCAGTACTTC.

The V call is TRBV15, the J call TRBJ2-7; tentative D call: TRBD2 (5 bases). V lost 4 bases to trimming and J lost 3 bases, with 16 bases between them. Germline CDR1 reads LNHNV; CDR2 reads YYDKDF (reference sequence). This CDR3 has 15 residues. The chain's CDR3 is CATSTRGPQNYEQYF. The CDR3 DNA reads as TGTGCCACCAGCACAAGAGGGCCCCAGAACTACGAGCAGTACTTC.

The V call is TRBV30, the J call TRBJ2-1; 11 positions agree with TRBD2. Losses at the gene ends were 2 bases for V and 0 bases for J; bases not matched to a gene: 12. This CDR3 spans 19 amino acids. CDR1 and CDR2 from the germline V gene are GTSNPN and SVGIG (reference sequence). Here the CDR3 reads CAWSSASGGTKSSYNEQFF. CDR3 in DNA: TGTGCCTGGAGTTCGGCTAGCGGGGGGACAAAGAGCTCCTACAATGAGCAGTTCTTC.

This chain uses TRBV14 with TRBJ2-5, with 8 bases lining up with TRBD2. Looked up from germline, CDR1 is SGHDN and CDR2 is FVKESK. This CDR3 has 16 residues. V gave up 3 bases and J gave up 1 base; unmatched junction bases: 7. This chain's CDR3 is CASSQTAGVGQETQYF. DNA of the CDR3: TGTGCCAGCAGCCAGACAGCGGGAGTGGGCCAAGAGACCCAGTACTTC.

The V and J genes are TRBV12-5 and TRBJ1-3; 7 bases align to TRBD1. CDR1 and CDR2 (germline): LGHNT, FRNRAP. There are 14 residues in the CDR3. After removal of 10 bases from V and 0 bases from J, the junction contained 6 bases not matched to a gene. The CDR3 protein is CATRGDGSGNTIYF. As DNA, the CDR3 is TGTGCTACCAGGGGGGACGGCTCTGGAAACACCATATATTTT.

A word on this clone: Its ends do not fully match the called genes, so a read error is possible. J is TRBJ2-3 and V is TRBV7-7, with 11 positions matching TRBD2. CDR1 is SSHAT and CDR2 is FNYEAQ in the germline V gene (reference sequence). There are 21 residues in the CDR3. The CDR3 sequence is CASSQESTSGKIQPSTDTQYF. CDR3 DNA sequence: TGTGCTAGCAGCCAGGAATCGACTAGCGGGAAGATACAGCCCTCCACAGATACGCAGTATTTT.

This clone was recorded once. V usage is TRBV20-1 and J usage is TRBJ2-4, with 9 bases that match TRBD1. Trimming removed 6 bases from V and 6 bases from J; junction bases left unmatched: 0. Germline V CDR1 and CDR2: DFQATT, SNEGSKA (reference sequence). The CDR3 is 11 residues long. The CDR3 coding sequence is TGCAGTGCGGACAGGGGAAACATTCAGTACTTC. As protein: CSADRGNIQYF.

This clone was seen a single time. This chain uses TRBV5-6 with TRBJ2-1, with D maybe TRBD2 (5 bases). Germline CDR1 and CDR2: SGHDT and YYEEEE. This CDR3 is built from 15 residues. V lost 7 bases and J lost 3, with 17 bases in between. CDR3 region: CASCLRRGIYNEQFF. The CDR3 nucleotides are TGTGCCAGCTGCCTAAGGCGAGGGATCTACAATGAGCAGTTCTTC. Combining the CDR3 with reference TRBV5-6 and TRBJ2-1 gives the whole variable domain DAGVTQSPTHLIKTRGQQVTLRCSPKSGHDTVSWYQQALGQGPQFIFQYYEEEERQRGNFPDRFSGHQFPNYSSELNVNALLLGDSALYLCASCLRRGIYNEQFFGPGTRLTVL.

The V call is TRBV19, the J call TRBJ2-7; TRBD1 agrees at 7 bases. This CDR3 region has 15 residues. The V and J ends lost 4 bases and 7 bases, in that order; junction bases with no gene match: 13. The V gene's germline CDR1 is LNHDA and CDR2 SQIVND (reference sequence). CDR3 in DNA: TGTGCCAGTAGTACCCAGACAGGGTCCCCCGGGGAGCAGTACTTC. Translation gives CASSTQTGSPGEQYF.

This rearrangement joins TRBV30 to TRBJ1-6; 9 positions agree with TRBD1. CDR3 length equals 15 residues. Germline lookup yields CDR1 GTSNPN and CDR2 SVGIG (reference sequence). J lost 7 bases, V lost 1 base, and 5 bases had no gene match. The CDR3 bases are TGTGCCTGGAGTGCTACGGGACAGGGAAATTCACCCCTCCACTTT. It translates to CAWSATGQGNSPLHF.

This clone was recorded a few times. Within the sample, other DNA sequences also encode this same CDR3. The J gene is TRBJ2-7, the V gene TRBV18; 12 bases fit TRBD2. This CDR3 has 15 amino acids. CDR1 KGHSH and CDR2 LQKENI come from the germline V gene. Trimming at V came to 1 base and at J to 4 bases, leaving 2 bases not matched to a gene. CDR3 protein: CASSPRTSGAYEQYF. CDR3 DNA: TGTGCCAGCTCACCACGGACTAGCGGGGCTTACGAGCAGTACTTC. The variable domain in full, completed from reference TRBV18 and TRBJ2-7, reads NAGVMQNPRHLVRRRGQEARLRCSPMKGHSHVYWYRQLPEEGLKFMVYLQKENIIDESGMPKERFSAEFPKEGPSILRIQQVVRGDSAAYFCASSPRTSGAYEQYFGPGTRLTVT.

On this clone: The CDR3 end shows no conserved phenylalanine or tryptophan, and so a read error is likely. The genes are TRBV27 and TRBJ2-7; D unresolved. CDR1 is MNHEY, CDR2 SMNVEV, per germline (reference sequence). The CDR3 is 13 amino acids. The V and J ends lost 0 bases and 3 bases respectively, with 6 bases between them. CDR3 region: CASSLSHSYEQYL. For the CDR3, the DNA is TGTGCCAGCAGTTTATCTCACAGCTACGAGCAGTACCTC.

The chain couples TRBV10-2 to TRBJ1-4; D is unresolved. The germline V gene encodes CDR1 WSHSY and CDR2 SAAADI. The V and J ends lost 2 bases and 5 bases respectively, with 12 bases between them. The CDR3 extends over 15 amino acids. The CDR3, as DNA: TGCGCCAGCAGTGAGATGGCAGGAGGAAATGAAAAACTGTTTTTT. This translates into CASSEMAGGNEKLFF.

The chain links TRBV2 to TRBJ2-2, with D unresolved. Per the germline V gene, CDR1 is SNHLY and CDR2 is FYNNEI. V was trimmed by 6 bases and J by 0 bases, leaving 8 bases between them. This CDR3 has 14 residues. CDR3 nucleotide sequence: TGTGCCAGCAGACCGACTCCGAACACCGGGGAGCTGTTTTTT. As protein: CASRPTPNTGELFF. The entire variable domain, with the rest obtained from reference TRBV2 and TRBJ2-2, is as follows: EPEVTQTPSHQVTQMGQEVILRCVPISNHLYFYWYRQILGQKVEFLVSFYNNEISEKSEIFDDQFSVERPDGSNFTLKIRSTKLEDSAMYFCASRPTPNTGELFFGEGSRLTVL.

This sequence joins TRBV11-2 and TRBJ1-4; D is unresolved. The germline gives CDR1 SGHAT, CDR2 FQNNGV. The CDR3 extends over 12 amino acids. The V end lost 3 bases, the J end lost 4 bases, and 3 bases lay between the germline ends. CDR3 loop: CASSFNNEKLFF. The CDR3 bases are TGTGCCAGCAGCTTTAATAATGAAAAACTGTTTTTT.

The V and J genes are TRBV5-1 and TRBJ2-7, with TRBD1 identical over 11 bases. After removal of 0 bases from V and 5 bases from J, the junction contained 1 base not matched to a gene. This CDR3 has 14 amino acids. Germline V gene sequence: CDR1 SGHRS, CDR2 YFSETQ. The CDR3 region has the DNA TGCGCCAGCAGCTTGGGGACAGGGGGCAACGAGCAGTACTTC. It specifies CASSLGTGGNEQYF.

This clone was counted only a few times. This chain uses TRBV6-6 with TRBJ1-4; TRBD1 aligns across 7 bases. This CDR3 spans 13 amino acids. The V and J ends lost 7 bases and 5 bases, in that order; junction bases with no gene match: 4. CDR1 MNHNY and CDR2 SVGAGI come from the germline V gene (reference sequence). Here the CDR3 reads CASTWDRNEKLFF. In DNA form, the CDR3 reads TGTGCCAGCACCTGGGACAGAAATGAAAAACTGTTTTTT.

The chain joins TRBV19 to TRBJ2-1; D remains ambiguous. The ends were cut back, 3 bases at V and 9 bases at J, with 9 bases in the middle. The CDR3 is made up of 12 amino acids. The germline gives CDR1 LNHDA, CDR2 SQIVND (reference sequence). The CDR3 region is CASSMAGFEQFF. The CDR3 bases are TGTGCCAGTAGTATGGCTGGCTTTGAGCAGTTCTTC.

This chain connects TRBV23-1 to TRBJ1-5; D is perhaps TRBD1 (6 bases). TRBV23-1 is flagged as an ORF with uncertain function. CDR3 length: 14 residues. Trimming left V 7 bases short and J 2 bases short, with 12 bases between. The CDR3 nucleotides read TGCGCCAGCAATCAGGGGAGCCGCAATCAGCCCCAGCATTTT. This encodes CASNQGSRNQPQHF.

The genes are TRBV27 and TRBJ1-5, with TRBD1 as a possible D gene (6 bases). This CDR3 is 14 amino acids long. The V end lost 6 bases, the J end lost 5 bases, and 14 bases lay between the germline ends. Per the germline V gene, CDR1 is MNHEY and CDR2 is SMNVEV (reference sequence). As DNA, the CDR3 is TGTGCCAGCAGCCTACAGGGAGCCGATCAGCCCCAGCATTTT. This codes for CASSLQGADQPQHF.

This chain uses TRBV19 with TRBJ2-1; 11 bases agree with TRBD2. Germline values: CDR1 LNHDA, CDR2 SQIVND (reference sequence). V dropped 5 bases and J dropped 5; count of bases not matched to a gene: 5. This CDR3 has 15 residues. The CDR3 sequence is CASSRGTSGHNEQFF. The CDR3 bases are TGTGCCAGTAGTCGTGGGACTAGCGGCCACAATGAGCAGTTCTTC.

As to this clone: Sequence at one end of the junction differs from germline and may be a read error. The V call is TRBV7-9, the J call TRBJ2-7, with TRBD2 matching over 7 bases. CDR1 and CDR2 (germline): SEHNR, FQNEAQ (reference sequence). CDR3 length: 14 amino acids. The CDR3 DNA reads TGTTCCAGCAGCCTAGCGGAGCCCTCCTACGAGCAGTACTTC. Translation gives CSSSLAEPSYEQYF.

CDR3 region: CASSPLQSTDTQYF. The DNA of the CDR3 is TGTGCCAGCTCACCCTTACAGAGCACAGATACGCAGTATTTT. This chain connects TRBV18 to TRBJ2-3; D remains ambiguous. V was shortened by 3 bases and J by 0 bases, with 7 bases between the two germline ends. Germline CDR1 KGHSH, CDR2 LQKENI. The CDR3 contains 14 residues. The full variable domain, its missing parts supplied by reference TRBV18 and TRBJ2-3, is NAGVMQNPRHLVRRRGQEARLRCSPMKGHSHVYWYRQLPEEGLKFMVYLQKENIIDESGMPKERFSAEFPKEGPSILRIQQVVRGDSAAYFCASSPLQSTDTQYFGPGTRLTVL.

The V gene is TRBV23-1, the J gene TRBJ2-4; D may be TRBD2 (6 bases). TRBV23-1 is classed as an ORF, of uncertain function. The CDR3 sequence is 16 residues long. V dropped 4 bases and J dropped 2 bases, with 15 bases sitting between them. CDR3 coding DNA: TGCGCCAGCAGTCCAACCAGGGAGGATACCAAAAACATTCAGTACTTC. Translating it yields CASSPTREDTKNIQYF.

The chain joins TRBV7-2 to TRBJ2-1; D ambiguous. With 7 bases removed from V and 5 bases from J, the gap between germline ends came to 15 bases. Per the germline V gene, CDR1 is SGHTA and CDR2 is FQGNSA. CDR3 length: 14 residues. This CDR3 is CASTSQSINNEQFF. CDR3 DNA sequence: TGTGCCAGCACCTCACAGTCGATAAACAATGAGCAGTTCTTC.

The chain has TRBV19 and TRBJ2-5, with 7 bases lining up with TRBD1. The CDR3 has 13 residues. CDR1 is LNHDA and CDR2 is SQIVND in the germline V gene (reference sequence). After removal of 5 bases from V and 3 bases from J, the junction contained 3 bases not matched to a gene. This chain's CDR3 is CASSHRGKETQYF. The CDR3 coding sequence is TGTGCCAGTAGTCACAGGGGAAAAGAGACCCAGTACTTC.

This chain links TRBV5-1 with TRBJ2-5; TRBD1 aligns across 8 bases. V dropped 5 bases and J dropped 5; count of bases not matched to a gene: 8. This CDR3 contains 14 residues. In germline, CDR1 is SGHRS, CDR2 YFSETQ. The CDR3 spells CASSSGTGRETQYF. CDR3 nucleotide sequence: TGCGCCAGCAGTTCCGGGACAGGTCGGGAGACCCAGTACTTC.

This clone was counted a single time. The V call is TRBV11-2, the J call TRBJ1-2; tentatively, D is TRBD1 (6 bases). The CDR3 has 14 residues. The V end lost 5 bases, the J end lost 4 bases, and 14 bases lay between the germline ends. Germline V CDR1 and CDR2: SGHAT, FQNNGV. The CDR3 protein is CASSPPVRGYGYTF. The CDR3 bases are TGTGCCAGCAGCCCCCCGGTCAGGGGCTATGGCTACACCTTC. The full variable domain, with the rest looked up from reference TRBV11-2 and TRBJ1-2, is EAGVAQSPRYKIIEKRQSVAFWCNPISGHATLYWYQQILGQGPKLLIQFQNNGVVDDSQLPKDRFSAERLKGVDSTLKIQPAKLEDSAVYLCASSPPVRGYGYTFGSGTRLTVV.

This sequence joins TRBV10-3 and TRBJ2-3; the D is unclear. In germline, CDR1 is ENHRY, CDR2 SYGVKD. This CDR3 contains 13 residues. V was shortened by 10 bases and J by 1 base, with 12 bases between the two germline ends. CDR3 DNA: TGTGCCACCCGAGCCCATGGCACAGATACGCAGTATTTT. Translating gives CATRAHGTDTQYF.

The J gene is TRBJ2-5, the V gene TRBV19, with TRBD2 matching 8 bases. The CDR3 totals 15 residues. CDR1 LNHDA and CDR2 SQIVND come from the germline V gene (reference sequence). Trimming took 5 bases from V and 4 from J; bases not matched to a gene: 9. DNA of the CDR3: TGTGCCAGTAGTCAAGCGGGAGCGGGCCGAGAGACCCAGTACTTC. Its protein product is CASSQAGAGRETQYF.

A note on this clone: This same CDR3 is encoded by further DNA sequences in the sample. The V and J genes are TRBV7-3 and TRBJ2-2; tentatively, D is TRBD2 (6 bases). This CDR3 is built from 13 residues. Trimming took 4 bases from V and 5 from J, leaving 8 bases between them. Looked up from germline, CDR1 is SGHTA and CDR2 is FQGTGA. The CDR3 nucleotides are TGTGCCAGCAGCTCGGAGGGTACCGGGGAGCTGTTTTTT. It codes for CASSSEGTGELFF.